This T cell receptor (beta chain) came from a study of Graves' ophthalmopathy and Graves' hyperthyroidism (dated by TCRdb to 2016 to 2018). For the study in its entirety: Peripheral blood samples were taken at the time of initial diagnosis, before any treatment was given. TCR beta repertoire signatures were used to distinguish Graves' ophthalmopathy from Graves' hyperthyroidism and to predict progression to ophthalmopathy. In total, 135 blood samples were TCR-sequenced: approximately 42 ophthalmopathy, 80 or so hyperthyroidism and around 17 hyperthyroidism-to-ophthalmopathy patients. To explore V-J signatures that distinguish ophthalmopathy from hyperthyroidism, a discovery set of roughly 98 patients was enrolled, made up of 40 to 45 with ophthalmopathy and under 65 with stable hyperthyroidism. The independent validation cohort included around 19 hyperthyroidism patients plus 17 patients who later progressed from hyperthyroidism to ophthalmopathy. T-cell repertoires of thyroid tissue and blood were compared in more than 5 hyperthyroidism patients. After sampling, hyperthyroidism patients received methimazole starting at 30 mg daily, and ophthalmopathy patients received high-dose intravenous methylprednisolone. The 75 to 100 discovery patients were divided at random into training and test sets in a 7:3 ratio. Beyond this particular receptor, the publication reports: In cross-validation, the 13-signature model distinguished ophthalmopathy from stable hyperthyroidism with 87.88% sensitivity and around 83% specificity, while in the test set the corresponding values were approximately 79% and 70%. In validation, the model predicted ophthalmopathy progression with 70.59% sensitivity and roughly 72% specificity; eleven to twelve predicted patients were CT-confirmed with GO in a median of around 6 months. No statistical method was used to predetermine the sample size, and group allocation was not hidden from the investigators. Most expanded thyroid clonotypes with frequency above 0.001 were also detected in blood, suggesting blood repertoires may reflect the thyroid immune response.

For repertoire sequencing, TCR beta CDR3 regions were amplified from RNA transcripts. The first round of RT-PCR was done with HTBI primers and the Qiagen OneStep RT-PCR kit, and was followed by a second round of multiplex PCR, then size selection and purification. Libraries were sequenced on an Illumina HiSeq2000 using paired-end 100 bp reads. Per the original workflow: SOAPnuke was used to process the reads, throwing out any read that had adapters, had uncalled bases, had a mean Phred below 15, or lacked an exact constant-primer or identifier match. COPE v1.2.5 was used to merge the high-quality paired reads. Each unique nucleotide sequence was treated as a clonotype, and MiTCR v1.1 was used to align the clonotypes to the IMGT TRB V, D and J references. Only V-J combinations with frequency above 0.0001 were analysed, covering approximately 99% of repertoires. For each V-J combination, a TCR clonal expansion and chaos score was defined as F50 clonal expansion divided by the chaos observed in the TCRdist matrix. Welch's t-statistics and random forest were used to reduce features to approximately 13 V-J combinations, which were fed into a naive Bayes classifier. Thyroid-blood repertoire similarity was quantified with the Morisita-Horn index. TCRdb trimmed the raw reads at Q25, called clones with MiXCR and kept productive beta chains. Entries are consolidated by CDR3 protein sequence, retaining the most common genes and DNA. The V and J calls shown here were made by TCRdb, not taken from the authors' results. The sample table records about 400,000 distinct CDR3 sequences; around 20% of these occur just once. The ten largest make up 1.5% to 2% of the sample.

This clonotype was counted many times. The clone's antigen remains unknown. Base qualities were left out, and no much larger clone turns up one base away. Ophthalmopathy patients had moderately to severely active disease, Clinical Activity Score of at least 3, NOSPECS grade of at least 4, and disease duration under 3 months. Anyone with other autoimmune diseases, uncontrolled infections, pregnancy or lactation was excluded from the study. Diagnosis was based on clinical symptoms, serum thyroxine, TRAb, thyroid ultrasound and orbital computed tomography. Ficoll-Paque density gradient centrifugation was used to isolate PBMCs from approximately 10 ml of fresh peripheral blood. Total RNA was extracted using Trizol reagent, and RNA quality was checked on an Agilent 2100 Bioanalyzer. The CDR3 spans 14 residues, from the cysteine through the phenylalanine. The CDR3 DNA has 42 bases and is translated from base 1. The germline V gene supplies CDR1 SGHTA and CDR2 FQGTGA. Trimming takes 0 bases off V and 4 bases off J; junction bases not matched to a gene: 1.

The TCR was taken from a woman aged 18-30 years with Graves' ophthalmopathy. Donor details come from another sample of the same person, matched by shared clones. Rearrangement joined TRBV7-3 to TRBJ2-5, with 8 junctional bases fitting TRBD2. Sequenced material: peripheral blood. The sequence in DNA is TGTGCCAGCAGCTTAACTAGCGGGGTAGAGACCCAGTACTTC. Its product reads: CASSLTSGVETQYF. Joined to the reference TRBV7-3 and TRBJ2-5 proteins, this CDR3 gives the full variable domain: GAGVSQTPSNKVTEKGKYVELRCDPISGHTALYWYRQSLGQGPEFLIYFQGTGAADDSGLPNDRFFAVRPEGSVSTLKIQRTERGDSAVYLCASSLTSGVETQYFGPGTRLLVL.